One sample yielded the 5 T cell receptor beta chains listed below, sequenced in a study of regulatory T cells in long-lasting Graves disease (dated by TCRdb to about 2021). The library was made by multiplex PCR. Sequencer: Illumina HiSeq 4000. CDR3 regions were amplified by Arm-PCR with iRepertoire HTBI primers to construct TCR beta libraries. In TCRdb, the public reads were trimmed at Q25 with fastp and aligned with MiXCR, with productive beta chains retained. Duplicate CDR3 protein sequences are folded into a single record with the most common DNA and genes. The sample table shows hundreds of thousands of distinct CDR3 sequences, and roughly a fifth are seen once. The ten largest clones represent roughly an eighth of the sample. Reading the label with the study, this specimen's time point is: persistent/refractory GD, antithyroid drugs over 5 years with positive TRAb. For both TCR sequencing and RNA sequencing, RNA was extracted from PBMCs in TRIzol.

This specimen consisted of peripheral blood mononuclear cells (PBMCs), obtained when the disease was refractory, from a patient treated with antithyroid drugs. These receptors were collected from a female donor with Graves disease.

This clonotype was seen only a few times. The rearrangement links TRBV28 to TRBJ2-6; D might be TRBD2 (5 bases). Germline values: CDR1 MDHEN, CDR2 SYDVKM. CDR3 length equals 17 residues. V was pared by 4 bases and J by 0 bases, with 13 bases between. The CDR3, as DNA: TGTGCCAGCAGTTCCAGCGGCAGCCCCTCTGGGGCCAACGTCCTGACTTTC. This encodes CASSSSGSPSGANVLTF.

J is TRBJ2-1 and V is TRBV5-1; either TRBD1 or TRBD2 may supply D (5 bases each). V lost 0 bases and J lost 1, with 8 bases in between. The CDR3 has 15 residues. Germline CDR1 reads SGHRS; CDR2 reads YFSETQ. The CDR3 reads CASSLVGGSYNEQFF. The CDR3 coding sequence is TGCGCCAGCAGCTTGGTTGGGGGATCCTACAATGAGCAGTTCTTC.

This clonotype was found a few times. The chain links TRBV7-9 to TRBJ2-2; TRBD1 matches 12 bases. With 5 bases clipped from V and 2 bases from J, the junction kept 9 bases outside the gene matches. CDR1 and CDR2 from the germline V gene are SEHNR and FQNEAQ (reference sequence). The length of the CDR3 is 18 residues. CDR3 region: CASSEFRDRGHNTGELFF. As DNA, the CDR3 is TGTGCCAGCAGCGAATTCCGGGACAGGGGGCATAACACCGGGGAGCTGTTTTTT.

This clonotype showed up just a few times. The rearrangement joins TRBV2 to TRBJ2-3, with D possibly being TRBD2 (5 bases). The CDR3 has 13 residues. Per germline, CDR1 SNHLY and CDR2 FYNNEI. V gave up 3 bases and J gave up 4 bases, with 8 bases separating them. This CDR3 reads CASSDGVADTQYF. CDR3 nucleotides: TGTGCCAGCAGTGACGGGGTGGCAGATACGCAGTATTTT.

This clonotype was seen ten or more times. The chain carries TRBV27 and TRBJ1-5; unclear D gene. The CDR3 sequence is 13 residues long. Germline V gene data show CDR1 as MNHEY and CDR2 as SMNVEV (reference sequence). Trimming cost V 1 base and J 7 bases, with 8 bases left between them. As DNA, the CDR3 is TGTGCCAGCAGTTTATTGCCGGAGCAGCCCCAGCATTTT. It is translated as CASSLLPEQPQHF.